What follows describes a single T cell receptor (beta chain). The antigen is undetermined. This sample stems from a study of T cells in Graves' hyperthyroidism and ophthalmopathy. About the study: Initial diagnosis, before any treatment, was when peripheral blood was collected. Broader study findings: A median about 7 months before onset, the model predicted ophthalmopathy.

Uncontrolled infection, other autoimmune disease, pregnancy or lactation disqualified patients from enrolment. Germline CDR1 is LGHNT and CDR2 is FRNRAP. V gave up 1 base and J gave up 2 bases, with 9 bases separating them. The CDR3 extends over 15 amino acids. The CDR3 regions of TCR beta were amplified from RNA transcripts. Researchers ran a first-round RT-PCR on the TCR CDR3 using the HTBI primer set. TCRdb re-derived calls from the multiplex PCR reads in MiXCR, one entry per CDR3 protein. Here the sample spans under 550,000 distinct CDR3 sequences, around 20% being singletons. The TCR originated in a man between 40 and 49 years old with Graves' ophthalmopathy. J is TRBJ1-5 and V is TRBV12-5; D unresolved. The sequencing input was blood. Written as DNA, the CDR3 is TGTGCTAGTGGTTTGGCTCCGGGCCGCAATCAGCCCCAGCATTTT. This translates into CASGLAPGRNQPQHF.